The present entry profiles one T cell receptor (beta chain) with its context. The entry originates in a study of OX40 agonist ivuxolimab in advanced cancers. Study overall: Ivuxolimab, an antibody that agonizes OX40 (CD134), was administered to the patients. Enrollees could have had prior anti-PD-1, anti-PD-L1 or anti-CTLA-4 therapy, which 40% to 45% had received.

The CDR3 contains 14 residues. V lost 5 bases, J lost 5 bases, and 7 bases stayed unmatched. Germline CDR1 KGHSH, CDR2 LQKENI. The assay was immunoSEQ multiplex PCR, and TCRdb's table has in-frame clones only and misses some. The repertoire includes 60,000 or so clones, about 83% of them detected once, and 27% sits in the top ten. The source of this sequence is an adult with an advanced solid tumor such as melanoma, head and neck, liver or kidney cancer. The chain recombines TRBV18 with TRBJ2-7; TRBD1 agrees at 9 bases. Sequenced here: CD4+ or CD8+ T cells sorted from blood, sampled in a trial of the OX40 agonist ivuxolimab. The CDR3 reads CASSSPDRGDEQYF. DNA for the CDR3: TGTGCCAGCTCATCCCCGGACAGGGGCGACGAGCAGTACTTC.